Sequencing of this TCR beta chain was carried out in a study of OX40 agonist ivuxolimab in advanced cancers. Regarding the study as a whole: Mean expanded clone counts were higher in CD8+ than CD4+ T cells. By week 6 at 0.1 to 3.0 mg/kg, blood CD4+ and CD8+ T cells had expanded clonally.

The repertoire was sequenced with immunoSEQ multiplex PCR; TCRdb's copy has only in-frame clones and lacks some. The sample has tens of thousands of clones, roughly 92% seen once. Remarks on this clone: Its antigen is not known.

Autoimmune disease history or systemic immunosuppression led to patients being barred. This CDR3 spans 14 amino acids. CDR1 and CDR2 from the germline V gene are MNHEY and SVGAGI. V was cut by 5 bases and J by 7 bases, with 14 bases left in between. The TCR was taken from an adult with an advanced solid tumor such as melanoma, head and neck, liver or kidney cancer. The sequenced sample was CD4+ or CD8+ T cells sorted from blood, obtained in a trial of the OX40 agonist ivuxolimab. The chain has TRBV6-5 and TRBJ1-4; D perhaps matches TRBD1 (6 bases). The CDR3 DNA follows: TGTGCCAGCAGTAGGACAGACTTAGGTGAAAAACTGTTTTTT. It is translated as CASSRTDLGEKLFF.